These 23 T cell receptor beta chains share one sample of origin, sequenced in a study of cytomegalovirus exposure and HLA in healthy donors (dated by TCRdb to about 2017). The library was generated by the immunoSEQ multiplex PCR assay. The multiplex PCR relied on a mix of 60 forward primers for TCR Vbeta segments and 13 reverse primers for TCR Jbeta segments. The table comes from immuneACCESS by way of TCRdb, which keeps in-frame sequences with V and J called. Part of the clones is missing from these tables; in studies checked, under half for an unresolved V gene and the rest for unknown reasons. For this sample there are 110,000 to 150,000 clones; roughly 9.4% appear just once. The top ten clones comprise 1.5% to 2% of the sample. The sequenced material came from PBMCs. The receptors derive from a male donor in good health and CMV-seronegative.

The genes are TRBV11-2 and TRBJ2-7; D is unclear. The V gene's germline CDR1 is SGHAT and CDR2 FQNNGV. This CDR3 has 13 amino acids. Trimming took 5 bases from V and 3 from J, leaving 11 bases between them. This CDR3 reads CASSLFIIYEQYF. The CDR3 DNA reads TGTGCCAGCAGCCTATTTATCATCTACGAGCAGTACTTC.

This clone came up a few times. The chain recombines TRBV5-1 with TRBJ1-1, with TRBD1 identical over 7 bases. Germline lookup yields CDR1 SGHRS and CDR2 YFSETQ. Trimming cost V 4 bases and J 5 bases; bases outside gene matches: 14. The CDR3 loop spans 16 amino acids. This CDR3 reads CASSLWTGRAGTEAFF. CDR3 DNA: TGCGCCAGCAGCCTTTGGACAGGACGGGCCGGGACTGAAGCTTTCTTT.

This clone was seen a handful of times. The CDR3 bases are TGTGCCACCAAAAGCCAGGGCAATGAGCAGTTCTTC. Amino acids: CATKSQGNEQFF. The chain combines TRBV2 with TRBJ2-1; D is perhaps TRBD1 (5 bases). The CDR3 is 12 residues long. V was cut by 10 bases and J by 6 bases, with 13 bases left in between. The germline gives CDR1 SNHLY, CDR2 FYNNEI.

The chain employs TRBV13 and TRBJ1-3; 7 bases line up with TRBD1. Germline values: CDR1 PRHDT, CDR2 FYEKMQ (reference sequence). The CDR3 has 16 residues. The V and J ends lost 2 bases and 0 bases, in that order; junction bases with no gene match: 4. The CDR3 DNA reads as TGTGCCAGCAGCTTACAGACAGGGCGCTCTGGAAACACCATATATTTT. This translates into CASSLQTGRSGNTIYF.

CDR3 nucleotides: TGTGCCAGCCTCCCTAACAGGGGCGGCTACACCTTC. Its protein product is CASLPNRGGYTF. The V and J genes are TRBV28 and TRBJ1-2; 7 nucleotides align to TRBD1. V gave up 8 bases and J gave up 8 bases; unmatched junction bases: 8. CDR1 is MDHEN, CDR2 SYDVKM, per germline. There are 12 residues in the CDR3.

This clone was detected only a few times. The chain recombines TRBV30 with TRBJ2-7; no clear D. The CDR3 contains 12 residues. From germline, CDR1 is GTSNPN and CDR2 SVGIG (reference sequence). Trimming cost V 5 bases and J 2 bases, with 10 bases left between them. The CDR3 DNA follows: TGTGCCTGGGACCCAGGAACCTACGAGCAGTACTTC. It yields the protein CAWDPGTYEQYF. Full variable domain (outside the CDR3, taken from reference TRBV30 and TRBJ2-7): SQTIHQWPATLVQPVGSPLSLECTVEGTSNPNLYWYRQAAGRGLQLLFYSVGIGQISSEVPQNLSASRPQDRQFILSSKKLLLSDSGFYLCAWDPGTYEQYFGPGTRLTVT.

The V gene is TRBV7-2, the J gene TRBJ2-7; tentative D call: TRBD2 (7 bases). Germline CDR1 and CDR2: SGHTA and FQGNSA. Trimming took 3 bases from V and 6 from J, leaving 18 bases between them. This CDR3 region has 15 residues. CDR3 protein: CASSFRGALEPEQYF. CDR3 DNA sequence: TGTGCCAGCAGCTTTCGGGGGGCTCTTGAGCCCGAGCAGTACTTC.

This clone was counted between two and nine times. The rearrangement links TRBV28 to TRBJ2-2, with 9 bases fitting TRBD2. The CDR3 length is 17 residues. CDR1 is MDHEN and CDR2 is SYDVKM in the germline V gene. V trimming: 4 bases; J trimming: 2 bases; junction bases outside the gene matches: 8. The CDR3, as DNA: TGTGCCAGCAGTTCTTCCCGACTAGCGGAAAACACCGGGGAGCTGTTTTTT. This sequence encodes CASSSSRLAENTGELFF.

The CDR3 sequence: CASTRGGKPYNEQFF. In DNA form, the CDR3 reads TGTGCCAGCACCCGGGGGGGCAAACCCTACAATGAGCAGTTCTTC. This chain joins TRBV5-8 and TRBJ2-1; 8 bases are a match to TRBD2. In germline, CDR1 is SGHTS, CDR2 YDEGEE. The CDR3 has 15 amino acids. The V gene end was trimmed by 6 bases and the J gene end by 2 bases; junction bases not matched to a gene: 7.

V usage is TRBV7-2 and J usage is TRBJ1-6; perhaps TRBD1 as D (6 bases). The CDR3 totals 15 residues. Trimming shortened V by 0 bases and J by 10 bases, and 13 bases separated the two germline ends. CDR1 SGHTA and CDR2 FQGNSA come from the germline V gene. This CDR3 reads CASSLAAGVESPLHF. DNA of the CDR3: TGTGCCAGCAGCTTAGCGGCAGGGGTAGAGTCACCCCTCCACTTT.

This clone was detected only a few times. The chain combines TRBV19 with TRBJ1-1; D not resolved. Deletions cut 4 bases from V and 5 bases from J, with 20 bases between. Germline loops: CDR1 LNHDA, CDR2 SQIVND (reference sequence). The CDR3 contains 16 residues. The CDR3 DNA reads as TGTGCCAGTAGTAACCTCGTTGGTGAGGGTACTACTGAAGCTTTCTTT. Amino acid sequence: CASSNLVGEGTTEAFF.

J is TRBJ1-5 and V is TRBV28; the D is unclear. The CDR3 covers 14 residues. Per the germline V gene, CDR1 is MDHEN and CDR2 is SYDVKM. The V end was cut by 7 bases, the J end by 5 bases, with 15 bases between. The CDR3 region is CASIVTGIYQPQHF. The CDR3 DNA follows: TGTGCCAGCATCGTAACGGGGATCTATCAGCCCCAGCATTTT.

This chain joins TRBV5-1 and TRBJ2-2; possible D gene TRBD1, 5 bases. Germline loops: CDR1 SGHRS, CDR2 YFSETQ. CDR3 length: 13 amino acids. Trimming stripped 4 bases from V and 5 bases from J, with 9 bases between. The CDR3 sequence is CASSPRQTGELFF. CDR3 bases: TGCGCCAGCAGCCCCCGACAGACCGGGGAGCTGTTTTTT.

This clone was observed a few times. The chain links TRBV7-2 to TRBJ2-3, with D uncertain. The CDR3 consists of 11 residues. V shed 7 bases and J shed 6 bases, with 8 bases lying between them. CDR1 SGHTA and CDR2 FQGNSA come from the germline V gene. The CDR3, as DNA: TGTGCCAGCACCTCCCGGGATACGCAGTATTTT. It encodes CASTSRDTQYF.

This clone appeared a few times. The V and J genes are TRBV4-1 and TRBJ2-7; D unresolved. Germline lookup yields CDR1 MGHRA and CDR2 YSYEKL. V was trimmed by 1 base and J by 2 bases, leaving 12 bases between them. This CDR3 region has 15 residues. This CDR3 reads CASSQVKDFAYEQYF. The CDR3 DNA follows: TGCGCCAGCAGCCAAGTAAAAGACTTCGCCTACGAGCAGTACTTC.

The V and J genes are TRBV28 and TRBJ2-7; D is possibly TRBD2 (6 bases). The CDR3 consists of 12 residues. The germline V and J ends were trimmed by 4 bases and 6 bases, with 10 bases remaining between them. Germline V CDR1 and CDR2: MDHEN, SYDVKM. The CDR3 is CASSSRRGEQYF. CDR3 DNA sequence: TGTGCCAGCAGTTCCCGGCGGGGCGAGCAGTACTTC.

This clone came up a few times. This chain links TRBV11-2 with TRBJ2-5, with D uncertain. The CDR3 extends over 13 amino acids. Germline V CDR1 and CDR2: SGHAT, FQNNGV. Trimming stripped 0 bases from V and 5 bases from J, with 7 bases between. As DNA, the CDR3 is TGTGCCAGCAGCTTAGAGTTTCCTGAGACCCAGTACTTC. Residues: CASSLEFPETQYF.

This sequence joins TRBV7-9 and TRBJ2-2; D is ambiguous. Trimming took 1 base from V and 1 from J, leaving 7 bases between them. The CDR3 spans 15 residues. Looked up from germline, CDR1 is SEHNR and CDR2 is FQNEAQ (reference sequence). The CDR3 protein is CASSLVRENTGELFF. In DNA, the CDR3 is TGTGCCAGCAGCTTAGTTCGAGAGAACACCGGGGAGCTGTTTTTT.

V usage is TRBV7-2 and J usage is TRBJ1-2, with 7 bases matching TRBD1. The CDR3 spans 14 residues. Germline V gene sequence: CDR1 SGHTA, CDR2 FQGNSA. The J segment lost 8 bases and the V segment lost 5 bases, leaving 11 bases of the junction unmatched. DNA for the CDR3: TGTGCCAGCAGCCCCCCCGGGACAGCGCTAGGCTACACCTTC. Translation gives CASSPPGTALGYTF.

V and J are TRBV4-3 and TRBJ1-6; D not certain. Germline values: CDR1 LGHNA, CDR2 YSLEER. The CDR3 consists of 14 residues. Between the trimmed V and J ends, which lost 0 bases and 6 bases, there was a span of 6 bases. This CDR3 reads CASSQEGSNSPLHF. The DNA for the CDR3 is TGCGCCAGCAGCCAAGAGGGCAGTAATTCACCCCTCCACTTT.

This clone was observed a few times. The chain couples TRBV6-1 to TRBJ2-2; 8 bases line up with TRBD1. The CDR3 contains 15 residues. After removal of 4 bases from V and 2 bases from J, the junction contained 3 bases not matched to a gene. Germline V CDR1 and CDR2: MNHNS, SASEGT. CDR3 DNA: TGTGCCAGCAGTGGGGACAGGACCAACACCGGGGAGCTGTTTTTT. It codes for CASSGDRTNTGELFF.

This clone has more than one count but fewer than ten. The chain recombines TRBV5-6 with TRBJ2-7; 10 nucleotides match TRBD1. The J segment lost 6 bases and the V segment lost 4 bases, leaving 4 bases of the junction unmatched. CDR1 and CDR2 (germline): SGHDT, YYEEEE. CDR3 length: 13 residues. The CDR3 DNA is TGTGCCAGCAGCAAGGACAGGGGGGGCGAGCAGTACTTC. This encodes CASSKDRGGEQYF.

The CDR3 nucleotides read TGTGCCAGCAGCCCAAATGACAGAACCTACGAGCAGTACTTC. This gives the protein CASSPNDRTYEQYF. J is TRBJ2-7 and V is TRBV11-2; D perhaps matches TRBD1 (5 bases). The V gene's germline CDR1 is SGHAT and CDR2 FQNNGV. Trimming took 5 bases from V and 2 from J, leaving 13 bases between them. The CDR3 loop spans 14 amino acids.